This T cell receptor (beta chain) was recovered during a study of T-cell memory formation after mild COVID-19. Study outcomes and limitations: While clones contracting from day 15 to 85 were balanced between CD4 and CD8, later expanders leaned CD4+.

The CDR3 runs 12 residues. Trimming pared 7 bases from V and 2 bases from J, leaving 9 bases between. Germline CDR1 reads MNHNS; CDR2 reads SASEGT. Libraries for TCRalpha and TCRbeta carried sample barcodes and unique molecular identifiers via 5'RACE. MiXCR, run by TCRdb on the 5' RACE reads, gives a single entry per CDR3 protein. The sample holds about 240,000 distinct CDR3 sequences; 7.5% to 10% are singletons and the top ten take roughly a fifth. This clonotype was seen more than once but under ten times. Its antigen is not identified. The chain is built from TRBV6-1 and TRBJ2-7; a weak D match, TRBD1 (6 bases). The origin of this receptor is a man younger than 35 who had mild COVID-19 (a few samples of this study predate the infection). Cell type and time point are not known. Sequenced material: PBMCs or a T cell subset sorted from them (not recorded which). The CDR3 bases are TGTGCCAGCAAGGGGGATCCCTACGAGCAGTACGTC. Encoded protein: CASKGDPYEQYV.